This T cell receptor beta chain was obtained from a study of T cells in Graves' hyperthyroidism and ophthalmopathy. General study findings and limits: It was a median around 6 months before onset that the model predicted ophthalmopathy.

There were TCR beta CDR3 regions amplified from RNA transcripts. Carried out on the TCR CDR3, a first-round RT-PCR used the HTBI primer set. TCRdb fed the multiplex PCR reads into MiXCR, producing one record per CDR3 protein. In the table there are around 420,000 distinct CDR3 sequences, around 13% of which are singletons. This clonotype showed up many times. The antigen remains unidentified. Trimming shortened V by 0 bases and J by 6 bases, and 9 bases separated the two germline ends. CDR1 is SGHTA, CDR2 FQGTGA, per germline. The CDR3 has 13 amino acids. Participants, patients aged 18 to 65, had newly diagnosed hyperthyroidism with a duration under 2 months.

The chain employs TRBV7-3 and TRBJ2-7; D gene ambiguous. The receptor comes from a woman under 30 with Graves' hyperthyroidism. Material: blood. The CDR3 region is CASSLTFRIEQYF. The CDR3 DNA is TGTGCCAGCAGCTTAACGTTCCGCATCGAGCAGTACTTC. The variable domain in full, with the rest retrieved from reference TRBV7-3 and TRBJ2-7, is GAGVSQTPSNKVTEKGKYVELRCDPISGHTALYWYRQSLGQGPEFLIYFQGTGAADDSGLPNDRFFAVRPEGSVSTLKIQRTERGDSAVYLCASSLTFRIEQYFGPGTRLTVT.